Sequencing of this TCR beta chain was carried out in a study of T-cell reconstitution after alpha-beta-depleted transplantation in children. This CDR3 comprises 15 residues. Germline trimming cut 3 bases from V and 7 bases from J; bases unmatched to any gene: 4. Germline CDR1 is KGHDR and CDR2 is SFDVKD. This clonotype was picked up a small number of times. Unique molecular identifiers tagged the TCRbeta library. MiXCR, applied by TCRdb to the PCR reads, yields one record per CDR3 protein. The sample yields roughly 200,000 distinct CDR3 sequences, around 9.5% seen once. The sample in question was PBMCs from the stem cell graft donor, obtained from the stem cell graft. This chain connects TRBV24-1 to TRBJ2-1, with 11 bases identical to TRBD1. This TCR was recovered from a human donor who donated a stem cell graft to a child with acute lymphoblastic leukemia. As DNA, the CDR3 is TGTGCCACCAGTGATGGGACAGGGGGAGAAAATGAGCAGTTCTTC. Encoded protein: CATSDGTGGENEQFF.